Presented here are 25 T cell receptor beta chains from one specimen sequenced in a study of T cell repertoires in cytomegalovirus infection. TCRdb reanalysed the reads using MiXCR and keeps one entry per CDR3 protein. This table has 600,000 to 800,000 distinct CDR3 sequences, approximately 24% appearing once. The sequenced sample consisted of CD8+ T cells from PBMCs. These receptors came from a human donor in good health (CMV status not recorded). Some clones in this sample may be carry-over from other donors' samples.

Worth noting for this clonotype: This may arise from a read error, as a much more abundant clone is one base away. The chain employs TRBV19 and TRBJ1-1; D remains unclear. Trimming shortened V by 3 bases and J by 7 bases, and 18 bases separated the two germline ends. The CDR3 loop spans 15 amino acids. Looked up from germline, CDR1 is LNHDA and CDR2 is SQIVND (reference sequence). The chain's CDR3 is CASSMVITASDEAFF. The CDR3 nucleotides read TGTGCCAGTAGTATGGTGATAACAGCTAGCGATGAAGCTTTCTTT.

This chain's CDR3 is CATSSRQEDTDTQYF. The DNA of the CDR3 is TGTGCCACCAGTAGCCGACAGGAGGACACAGATACGCAGTATTTT. This sequence joins TRBV24-1 and TRBJ2-3; possible D gene TRBD1, 6 bases. Germline V CDR1 and CDR2: KGHDR, SFDVKD. The CDR3 is made up of 15 amino acids. Trimming removed 6 bases from V and 2 bases from J, with 14 bases in between.

In this sample, this clonotype turned up many times. CDR3 DNA sequence: TGTGCTAGTGGTTTGGTGGATGGAGTCTATGGCTACACCTTC. This gives the protein CASGLVDGVYGYTF. The rearrangement joins TRBV12-5 to TRBJ1-2; D not certain. The length of the CDR3 is 14 residues. Trimming pared 0 bases from V and 4 bases from J, leaving 9 bases between. Germline-derived CDR1 and CDR2 are LGHNT and FRNRAP.

This clonotype has ten or more counts. V usage is TRBV7-2 and J usage is TRBJ1-2; D is perhaps TRBD1 (5 bases). The CDR3 consists of 19 residues. Germline V gene lookup returns CDR1 SGHTA and CDR2 FQGNSA. Trimming pared 5 bases from V and 3 bases from J, leaving 28 bases between. The CDR3 nucleotides are TGTGCCAGCAGCACGGAGTTGGGGCCTAGGAGAGGGGCTTACTATGGCTACACCTTC. It encodes CASSTELGPRRGAYYGYTF.

This chain uses TRBV27 with TRBJ2-2, with D possibly being TRBD2 (6 bases). Germline V gene sequence: CDR1 MNHEY, CDR2 SMNVEV (reference sequence). The CDR3 spans 15 residues. V lost 2 bases and J 4 bases, leaving 11 bases between the germline ends. The CDR3 region has the DNA TGTGCCAGCAGTTTACAGACTAGTGGCACCGGGGAGCTGTTTTTT. Protein: CASSLQTSGTGELFF.

This clonotype was seen repeatedly, ten times or more. V and J are TRBV7-8 and TRBJ2-3, with 9 positions matching TRBD1. Germline CDR1 is SGHVS and CDR2 is FQNEAQ. V trimming: 5 bases; J trimming: 2 bases; junction bases outside the gene matches: 8. The CDR3 covers 16 residues. The CDR3 DNA reads TGTGCCAGCAGCAACCGGGACAGGGTATTCACAGATACGCAGTATTTT. It is translated as CASSNRDRVFTDTQYF.

The J gene is TRBJ2-5, the V gene TRBV19; possible D gene TRBD1, 6 bases. This CDR3 is built from 16 residues. Trimming left V 6 bases short and J 1 base short, with 18 bases between. The germline CDR1 and CDR2 sequences are LNHDA and SQIVND (reference sequence). Here the CDR3 DNA reads TGTGCCAGTAGGCCTCTCGACGACAGGATCCAAGAGACCCAGTACTTC. Translating it yields CASRPLDDRIQETQYF.

V is TRBV14 and J is TRBJ1-2; 11 bases map to TRBD1. The CDR3 is made up of 15 amino acids. V trimming: 0 bases; J trimming: 7 bases; junction bases outside the gene matches: 4. Germline lookup yields CDR1 SGHDN and CDR2 FVKESK. The CDR3 sequence is CASSQEGQGVVGYTF. CDR3 DNA sequence: TGTGCCAGCAGCCAAGAGGGACAGGGGGTGGTTGGCTACACCTTC. Based on the CDR3 plus reference TRBV14 and TRBJ1-2, the full variable domain is EAGVTQFPSHSVIEKGQTVTLRCDPISGHDNLYWYRRVMGKEIKFLLHFVKESKQDESGMPNNRFLAERTGGTYSTLKVQPAELEDSGVYFCASSQEGQGVVGYTFGSGTRLTVV.

This clonotype has only a few counts. The V call is TRBV7-8, the J call TRBJ2-7; no clear D gene. Germline lookup yields CDR1 SGHVS and CDR2 FQNEAQ. CDR3 length: 16 residues. V was clipped by 5 bases and J by 4 bases, with 21 bases between them. CDR3 residues: CASSPYGPITSYEQYV. CDR3 bases: TGTGCCAGCAGCCCGTACGGTCCGATTACCTCGTACGAGCAGTACGTC.

With regard to this clonotype: The germline gene is not matched at one end of the junction; a read error may be the cause. The CDR3 region has the DNA TGTGCCAGCAGCTTTAGTTTGGGGACAGGGTCCTTCAATGAGCAGTTCTTC. Translated: CASSFSLGTGSFNEQFF. The V and J genes are TRBV5-6 and TRBJ2-1, with TRBD1 identical over 9 bases. Germline loops: CDR1 SGHDT, CDR2 YYEEEE. This CDR3 contains 17 residues. The complete variable domain, with remaining parts taken from reference TRBV5-6 and TRBJ2-1, reads DAGVTQSPTHLIKTRGQQVTLRCSPKSGHDTVSWYQQALGQGPQFIFQYYEEEERQRGNFPDRFSGHQFPNYSSELNVNALLLGDSALYLCASSFSLGTGSFNEQFFGPGTRLTVL.

A few counts support this clonotype. The chain joins TRBV2 to TRBJ2-7; 7 bases fit TRBD2. Losses at the gene ends were 8 bases for V and 3 bases for J; bases not matched to a gene: 16. The germline V gene has CDR1 SNHLY and CDR2 FYNNEI. The CDR3 loop spans 16 amino acids. The CDR3: CASSKVRDYRYYEQYF. CDR3 DNA: TGTGCCAGCTCTAAGGTCCGGGACTATCGGTACTACGAGCAGTACTTC.

This rearrangement joins TRBV6-2 or TRBV6-3 to TRBJ1-1, with TRBD1 matching 8 bases. The CDR3 has 15 residues. Germline assignment: CDR1 MNHEY and CDR2 SVGEGT. J was trimmed by 6 bases and V by 0 bases; bases with no gene match: 6. CDR3 bases: TGTGCCAGCAGTTACTCTAGCAGGGGGCAACCTGAAGCTTTCTTT. Amino acid sequence: CASSYSSRGQPEAFF.

Ten or more counts support this clonotype. The V gene is TRBV29-1, the J gene TRBJ2-1, with TRBD1 identical over 9 bases. This CDR3 contains 12 residues. V gave up 6 bases and J gave up 6 bases; unmatched junction bases: 3. Germline V gene data show CDR1 as SQVTM and CDR2 as ANQGSEA. Here the CDR3 reads CSVLTGGNEQFF. The CDR3 DNA reads as TGCAGCGTCCTGACAGGGGGCAATGAGCAGTTCTTC.

The table lists this clonotype with many counts. This chain joins TRBV12-3 or TRBV12-4 and TRBJ2-7; TRBD1 aligns across 9 bases. The CDR3 has 15 residues. V dropped 5 bases and J dropped 0; count of bases not matched to a gene: 5. CDR3: CASSPQGQGSYEQYF. For the CDR3, the DNA is TGTGCCAGCAGTCCACAGGGACAGGGCTCCTACGAGCAGTACTTC.

The CDR3 DNA is TGTGCCAGCAGCCCAGGGGTTGGACTGATCAATTCACCCCTCCACTTT. It yields the protein CASSPGVGLINSPLHF. The genes are TRBV7-9 and TRBJ1-6, with a possible D match to TRBD1 (6 bases). This CDR3 has 16 residues. Looked up from germline, CDR1 is SEHNR and CDR2 is FQNEAQ (reference sequence). Trimming pared 5 bases from V and 7 bases from J, leaving 18 bases between. Full variable domain (rest looked up from reference TRBV7-9 and TRBJ1-6): DTGVSQNPRHKITKRGQNVTFRCDPISEHNRLYWYRQTLGQGPEFLTYFQNEAQLEKSRLLSDRFSAERPKGSFSTLEIQRTEQGDSAMYLCASSPGVGLINSPLHFGNGTRLTVT.

A few counts support this clonotype. The chain has TRBV2 and TRBJ2-7; D call uncertain. This CDR3 is built from 13 residues. V was trimmed by 2 bases and J by 0 bases, leaving 5 bases between them. Germline V gene lookup returns CDR1 SNHLY and CDR2 FYNNEI. This chain's CDR3 is CASSESFSYEQYV. The CDR3 DNA reads TGTGCCAGCAGTGAATCGTTCTCCTACGAGCAGTACGTC.

This clonotype came up many times. This chain connects TRBV12-5 to TRBJ1-2; D perhaps matches TRBD1 (5 bases). This CDR3 has 11 amino acids. The germline CDR1 and CDR2 sequences are LGHNT and FRNRAP. Trimming removed 6 bases from V and 5 bases from J, with 7 bases in between. The CDR3 protein is CASGAGYGYTF. CDR3 coding DNA: TGTGCTAGTGGGGCAGGGTATGGCTACACCTTC. The full variable domain, in which reference TRBV12-5 and TRBJ1-2 provide the parts outside the CDR3, is DARVTQTPRHKVTEMGQEVTMRCQPILGHNTVFWYRQTMMQGLELLAYFRNRAPLDDSGMPKDRFSAEMPDATLATLKIQPSEPRDSAVYFCASGAGYGYTFGSGTRLTVV.

This clonotype was seen once. The junction does not match germline at one end; this may be a read error. The J gene is TRBJ2-7, the V gene TRBV28; D might be TRBD1 (5 bases). This CDR3 has 15 residues. CDR1 and CDR2 from the germline V gene are MDHEN and SYDVKM. DNA for the CDR3: TGTGCCAACAGTCCCACCCTACAGGACGCCTACGAGCAGTACTTC. It translates to CANSPTLQDAYEQYF.

J is TRBJ2-7 and V is TRBV10-3; possible D gene TRBD2, 5 bases. Trimming left V 3 bases short and J 4 bases short, with 7 bases between. Germline CDR1 ENHRY, CDR2 SYGVKD. The CDR3 totals 12 residues. In DNA, the CDR3 is TGTGCCATCAGTGACCGGACTTACGAGCAGTACGTC. The encoded protein is CAISDRTYEQYV.

This clonotype appeared once. Being one base from a much bigger clone, this may be a read error. The chain recombines TRBV28 with TRBJ2-1; 12 bases are shared with TRBD2. This CDR3 has 17 residues. Looked up from germline, CDR1 is MDHEN and CDR2 is SYDVKM. The chain's CDR3 is CANSFPDHLAGGYEQFF. The CDR3 DNA is TGTGCCAACAGTTTCCCCGACCACCTAGCGGGGGGGTATGAGCAGTTCTTC.

This clonotype was seen at least ten times. CDR3 nucleotide sequence: TGTGCCAGCAGCTACGGACCCTTGATCCAAGAGACCCAGTACTTC. It translates to CASSYGPLIQETQYF. V and J are TRBV7-6 and TRBJ2-5; D is ambiguous. The germline V and J ends were trimmed by 4 bases and 1 base, with 13 bases remaining between them. Looked up from germline, CDR1 is SGHVS and CDR2 is FNYEAQ. The CDR3 runs 15 residues. Full variable domain (remainder filled in from reference TRBV7-6 and TRBJ2-5): GAGVSQSPRYKVTKRGQDVALRCDPISGHVSLYWYRQALGQGPEFLTYFNYEAQQDKSGLPNDRFSAERPEGSISTLTIQRTEQRDSAMYRCASSYGPLIQETQYFGPGTRLLVL.

A few counts support this clonotype. V gene TRBV7-8 combines with J gene TRBJ2-3, with 8 bases aligning to TRBD2. With V trimmed by 4 bases and J by 2 bases, 5 bases remained unmatched. Germline V gene lookup returns CDR1 SGHVS and CDR2 FQNEAQ. The CDR3 is 15 amino acids. CDR3 sequence (DNA): TGTGCCAGCAGCTCTTTTAGCGGGATCACAGATACGCAGTATTTT. It codes for CASSSFSGITDTQYF.

V gene TRBV29-1 combines with J gene TRBJ2-7; D may be TRBD1 (5 bases). V gave up 4 bases and J gave up 4 bases, with 11 bases separating them. The germline V gene encodes CDR1 SQVTM and CDR2 ANQGSEA. This CDR3 is 12 amino acids long. DNA for the CDR3: TGCAGCGTTGCTACAGGTTCGTACGAGCAGTACTTC. Amino acid sequence: CSVATGSYEQYF.

This clonotype was found a few times. The chain links TRBV20-1 to TRBJ1-2; 7 nucleotides align to TRBD1. The CDR3 totals 13 residues. The germline V gene has CDR1 DFQATT and CDR2 SNEGSKA (reference sequence). J gave up 7 bases and V 4 bases, and 9 bases lay outside the gene matches. The CDR3 nucleotides are TGCAGTGCTAATTGGGGGGGACAGTCTGGCTACACCTTC. Residues: CSANWGGQSGYTF.

This clonotype appeared a few times. This chain joins TRBV12-3 or TRBV12-4 and TRBJ2-1; 14 nucleotides line up with TRBD2. V shed 6 bases and J 3 bases; nucleotides not matched to a gene: 4. The CDR3 covers 16 residues. The CDR3 DNA is TGTGCCAGCAGAGGACTAGCGGGGGGCCTCTACAATGAGCAGTTCTTC. It yields the protein CASRGLAGGLYNEQFF.